The 13 T cell receptor beta chains presented below share a single source sample, sequenced in a study of shared clonotypes between healthy human individuals (TCRdb year 2020). For the CD8 naive samples, CD45RO-negative cells were positively selected for CCR7, yielding a CD45RA+CCR7+ population from which TemRA cells were excluded. Library method: the immunoSEQ multiplex PCR assay. This is the immuneACCESS table as TCRdb keeps it, with only in-frame sequences that have V and J called. A part of the clones is gone; compared with another copy, unresolved V genes explain less than half, and the rest is unexplained. In all, the sample holds millions of clones, and about 94% of those were seen once. The ten largest clonotypes hold about 1.1% of the sample. The sample consisted of naive CD8+ T cells sorted from blood. Explained via the paper, the cell subset or site label denotes: CD45RA+CCR7+. The receptors were gathered from a man aged 18 to 35 in good health.

Worth noting for this clone: The same CDR3 can be traced to other DNA sequences in this sample. The chain carries TRBV7-6 and TRBJ2-1, with 8 bases aligning to TRBD1. This CDR3 has 14 amino acids. CDR1 and CDR2 from the germline V gene are SGHVS and FNYEAQ. The V gene end was trimmed by 0 bases and the J gene end by 6 bases; junction bases not matched to a gene: 1. In nucleotides, the CDR3 is TGTGCCAGCAGCTTAGCAACAGGGGGCAATGAGCAGTTCTTC. Residues: CASSLATGGNEQFF.

This clone has just one count. The CDR3 DNA is TGTGCCAGCAGCTTTTATGGGGGGGACACAGATACGCAGTATTTT. Its protein is CASSFYGGDTDTQYF. The chain is built from TRBV7-9 and TRBJ2-3; TRBD2 matches at 7 bases. Looked up from germline, CDR1 is SEHNR and CDR2 is FQNEAQ (reference sequence). Trimming at V came to 3 bases and at J to 2 bases, leaving 5 bases not matched to a gene. The CDR3 is 15 amino acids.

This chain uses TRBV7-8 with TRBJ2-2, with D perhaps matching TRBD1 (5 bases). CDR3 length: 12 amino acids. The ends were cut back, 5 bases at V and 13 bases at J, with 14 bases in the middle. Germline V CDR1 and CDR2: SGHVS, FQNEAQ. The CDR3: CASSPTDYALFF. In DNA, the CDR3 is TGTGCCAGCAGCCCGACAGATTACGCGCTGTTTTTT.

This clone has only one observation. CDR3 DNA sequence: TGTGCCAGCAGCGTGACTCCCAGCACAGATACGCAGTATTTT. Its protein product is CASSVTPSTDTQYF. V is TRBV5-4 and J is TRBJ2-3; D is uncertain. Germline values: CDR1 SGHNT, CDR2 YYREEE (reference sequence). This CDR3 is built from 14 residues. Deletions cut 4 bases from V and 0 bases from J, with 9 bases between.

The gene calls are TRBV5-6 and TRBJ1-1; maybe TRBD1 (6 bases). This CDR3 is built from 14 residues. The germline gives CDR1 SGHDT, CDR2 YYEEEE. V lost 4 bases and J lost 6, with 16 bases in between. CDR3 DNA: TGTGCCAGCAGCCCTTGGGGGGCATGGGCTGAAGCTTTCTTT. It yields the protein CASSPWGAWAEAFF. Supplemented by reference TRBV5-6 and TRBJ1-1, the full variable domain reads DAGVTQSPTHLIKTRGQQVTLRCSPKSGHDTVSWYQQALGQGPQFIFQYYEEEERQRGNFPDRFSGHQFPNYSSELNVNALLLGDSALYLCASSPWGAWAEAFFGQGTRLTVV.

Regarding this clone: Because the CDR3 is missing its conserved closing phenylalanine or tryptophan, this is likely a read error. V is TRBV7-9 and J is TRBJ2-7, with 9 bases matching TRBD1. After removal of 3 bases from V and 9 bases from J, the junction contained 12 bases not matched to a gene. This CDR3 region has 15 residues. Germline values: CDR1 SEHNR, CDR2 FQNEAQ (reference sequence). The CDR3 bases are TGTGCCAGCAGCTTCGGACAGGGGCCCAGGGAGGGGCAGTACCTC. It is translated as CASSFGQGPREGQYL.

The rearrangement links TRBV15 to TRBJ1-6; D might be TRBD1 (6 bases). This CDR3 spans 13 amino acids. Between the trimmed V and J ends, which lost 0 bases and 13 bases, there was a span of 10 bases. Germline lookup yields CDR1 LNHNV and CDR2 YYDKDF (reference sequence). This chain's CDR3 is CATSRDVGAPLHF. CDR3 in DNA: TGTGCCACCAGCAGAGATGTGGGGGCGCCCCTCCACTTT.

The chain links TRBV25-1 to TRBJ1-3; tentatively, D is TRBD1 (5 bases). CDR1 and CDR2 from the germline V gene are MGHDK and SYGVNS. Deletions cut 6 bases from V and 4 bases from J, with 19 bases between. The CDR3 sequence is 16 residues long. The CDR3 protein is CASRHFGAPQGNTIYF. CDR3 bases: TGTGCCAGCAGGCATTTTGGGGCCCCACAGGGAAACACCATATATTTT. Supplemented by reference TRBV25-1 and TRBJ1-3, the full variable domain reads EADIYQTPRYLVIGTGKKITLECSQTMGHDKMYWYQQDPGMELHLIHYSYGVNSTEKGDLSSESTVSRIRTEHFPLTLESARPSHTSQYLCASRHFGAPQGNTIYFGEGSWLTVV.

This clone appeared a single time. The chain couples TRBV29-1 to TRBJ2-7; TRBD1 agrees at 11 bases. The CDR3 runs to 13 residues. Trimming removed 3 bases from V and 7 bases from J; junction bases left unmatched: 5. The V gene's germline CDR1 is SQVTM and CDR2 ANQGSEA. CDR3 coding DNA: TGCAGCGTTGACCCCGGGACAGGGGGTGAGCAGTACTTC. Translating gives CSVDPGTGGEQYF.

Worth noting for this clone: The sample contains more than one DNA sequence encoding this CDR3. The chain carries TRBV5-1 and TRBJ1-4; 8 bases agree with TRBD1. CDR1 and CDR2 (germline): SGHRS, YFSETQ. The CDR3 has 15 amino acids. The V and J ends lost 3 bases and 2 bases, in that order; junction bases with no gene match: 3. CDR3 DNA sequence: TGCGCCAGCAGCTACGACAGGGGCACTAATGAAAAACTGTTTTTT. This codes for CASSYDRGTNEKLFF.

This sequence joins TRBV5-1 and TRBJ2-1; D might be TRBD2 (5 bases). V lost 7 bases to trimming and J lost 4 bases, with 9 bases between them. CDR3 length: 12 amino acids. Germline V gene data show CDR1 as SGHRS and CDR2 as YFSETQ. The CDR3 DNA reads TGCGCCAGCTTCACTAGGTACAATGAGCAGTTCTTC. Amino acid sequence: CASFTRYNEQFF.

The chain combines TRBV14 with TRBJ1-1; the D gene is possibly TRBD1 (5 bases). The CDR3 length is 14 residues. From germline, CDR1 is SGHDN and CDR2 FVKESK. V dropped 3 bases and J dropped 5 bases, with 13 bases sitting between them. The CDR3 nucleotides read TGTGCCAGCAGCCAGTATCAGGGAGATACTGAAGCTTTCTTT. This translates into CASSQYQGDTEAFF.

The V gene is TRBV14, the J gene TRBJ1-5, with D unresolved. Germline values: CDR1 SGHDN, CDR2 FVKESK. The CDR3 spans 18 residues. Trimming took 2 bases from V and 0 from J, leaving 17 bases between them. The CDR3 sequence is CASSQKPFFVDSNQPQHF. As DNA, the CDR3 is TGTGCCAGCAGCCAAAAACCTTTCTTCGTCGATAGCAATCAGCCCCAGCATTTT.